The clone carrying this T cell receptor (beta chain) showed up just once. Its specificity is unknown. Sequenced with the Oncomine TCR Beta short-read assay was DNA taken from cultured CD4+ T cells. TCRdb fed the PCR reads into MiXCR, producing one record per CDR3 protein. There are 15,000 to 20,000 distinct CDR3 sequences in the sample; more than 40% occur only once, and under 7% lies in the top ten. The entry originates in a study of vaccination and CD4 T cells after COVID-19. Study as a whole: Cellular stimulation was performed using overlapping spike peptides derived from SARS-CoV-2, HCoV-NL63, HCoV-OC43 and HCoV-229E. Study-wide findings and caveats: Clonotypes reactive to SARS-CoV-2 had a median that went up from 21 to 38, but not significantly.

V was pared by 7 bases and J by 1 base, with 10 bases between. The CDR3 contains 13 residues. Germline V gene sequence: CDR1 SGHAT, CDR2 FQNNGV. Stated treatment: approximately 11-day PBMC culture with coronavirus spike peptide pools or control peptides (ViraFEST assay). The ViraFEST method relied on peptide pools to expand antigen-specific T cells, followed by TCR sequencing. IL-2 (approximately 10 IU/ml) and peptide pools (approximately 9.7 ug/ml) were added to cultures of 1.5 million to 2 million PBMCs per well. The TCR sequence derives from a human donor who had recovered from COVID-19. The sample in question was CD4+ T cells from blood, cultured in vitro, obtained before SARS-CoV-2 vaccination. This sequence joins TRBV11-2 and TRBJ2-5; D call uncertain. The chain's CDR3 is CASTLNSQETQYF. In DNA, the CDR3 is TGTGCCAGCACCTTGAACAGCCAAGAGACCCAGTACTTC.